This T cell receptor (beta chain) was captured by sequencing in a study of T cell responses to AZD1222 COVID-19 vaccine (dated by TCRdb to the early 2020s). With regard to the full study: Because spike-specific TCR depth and breadth did not differ between the two schedules, AZD1222 recipients who got a second dose at roughly 4 weeks were pooled with those who got a second dose at roughly 12 weeks. TCR sequencing was performed for 230 to 250 trial participants, of whom 207 were given two doses of AZD1222 and around 25 were given two doses of MenACWY control vaccine. Trial participants were enrolled by age into subgroups of 18-55, 56-69 and 70-plus years, and 148, 28 and 57 TCR-sequenced participants, respectively, were included in these subgroups. Paper-wide results and their limitations: Only six AZD1222 recipients were SARS-CoV-2 seropositive at baseline, limiting conclusions about previously exposed vaccinees. A significant rise in spike-specific TCR breadth and depth was observed after two AZD1222 doses relative to day 0 and relative to MenACWY recipients. The whole spike protein was spanned by vaccine-associated CD4 TCRs, and dominant responses were seen in regions 160-218 and 743-854. Nearly half of unique spike-specific TCRs reportedly recognized epitopes outside regions mutated in the B.1.351 and B.1.1.7 variants. The 56-69-year group was small, and its depth increase did not reach significance, likely because of low power. Participants were mostly white British and included more females than males, and it was suggested by the authors that clonal diversity may have been underestimated. No day 14 peak-response samples were available, so repertoires were characterized only after the peak T cell response.

As to this clone: The clone's antigen remains unknown. No clone much larger than this one lies a single base away; base qualities are absent.

V is cut by 1 base and J by 2 bases, and the space between the germline ends is 9 bases. The CDR1 and CDR2 encoded by the germline V gene are SGHTA and FQGNSA. The CDR3 contains 14 residues, cysteine and phenylalanine counted. Kept here is only the CDR3 DNA, which spans 42 bases and is read in frame from base 1. The CDR3 regions of human TCRbeta chains were analyzed by immunosequencing. In the authors' own workflow: Repertoire TCRs were matched against a reference library of SARS-CoV-2-specific TCRs generated with the MIRA antigen-specificity platform. Breadth was defined as the fraction of unique TCRs that were SARS-CoV-2-associated, and depth was defined as the fraction of total T cells that were SARS-CoV-2-associated. Using the MIRA data, every spike-specific TCR was mapped to the spike region that the TCR reacted to and assigned to either a CD4 or a CD8 class. Log10-transformed breadth and depth values were compared by one-way ANOVA with Sidak's multiple comparisons tests. TCRdb retrieved this table from immuneACCESS and kept in-frame rearrangements only. Not all clones are present; in checked studies, unresolved V genes account for under half, and no reason is known for the remainder. The V and J calls and the clone size are those of that table, but D and trimming were determined from the DNA. In this sample the table shows approximately 110,000 clones, around 94% of which occur a single time. The ten biggest clones cover around 2% of the sample.

Explained via the paper, the time point label denotes: baseline before first vaccination. Vaccinee samples were obtained from the UK trials COV001 and COV002, which included a single-blind randomized controlled phase 2/3 trial of AZD1222 (ChAdOx1 nCoV-19) in healthy adults. For TCRbeta chain sequencing, PBMC samples were collected from trial participants at day 0 and at day 28 after the second dose. Material: peripheral blood, obtained on day 0 of AZD1222 vaccination. The rearrangement combines TRBV7-2 with TRBJ2-7; a confident D gene designation cannot be given. The source is an adult in good health. Here is the DNA: TGTGCCAGCAGCTTAGACCCGAGCCCCTACGAGCAGTACTTC. Translation gives CASSLDPSPYEQYF.